The clone carrying this T cell receptor (beta chain) was counted between two and nine times. What it binds is not known. Building the TCR beta libraries relied on iRepertoire HTBI primers, and CDR3 regions underwent Arm-PCR. TCRdb reprocessed the multiplex PCR reads with MiXCR, giving one entry per CDR3 protein. Of 350,000 to 450,000 distinct CDR3 sequences listed, roughly 24% are singletons. This entry comes from a study of regulatory T cells in long-lasting Graves disease. Stated time point: persistent/refractory GD, antithyroid drugs over 5 years with positive TRAb. RNA from PBMCs was the source of the TCR library. Study-level results: Thyroid tissue went unstudied; only peripheral blood was examined. Those with persistent disease had in common more public clonotypes (about 2,700) than new patients (approximately 970).

The receptor was isolated from a woman aged 40-49 years with Graves disease. The material was peripheral blood mononuclear cells (PBMCs), obtained when the disease was refractory, from a patient treated with antithyroid drugs.

This CDR3 is CAIRDRENTIYF. CDR3 DNA: TGTGCCATCAGAGACAGGGAAAACACCATATATTTT. The chain combines TRBV10-3 with TRBJ1-3; TRBD1 matches 7 bases. V lost 6 bases to trimming and J lost 6 bases; unmatched junction nucleotides: 2. CDR3 length equals 12 residues. Germline V lookup: CDR1 ENHRY, CDR2 SYGVKD.